This T cell receptor beta chain was captured in a study of CD8 T cells in Susac syndrome. For the study at large: Among the Susac syndrome patients who underwent sequencing, roughly six had clinically active disease, while fewer than 10 of them were in remission. When blood was collected, patients with Susac syndrome were therapy-naive, were taking corticosteroids, or were receiving intravenous immunoglobulin alone.

Looked up from germline, CDR1 is MNHEY and CDR2 is SMNVEV (reference sequence). This CDR3 has 13 residues. V was clipped by 4 bases and J by 6 bases, with 11 bases between them. The authors reverse transcribed 0.5 to 1 ug RNA with random hexamers. Amplification of the TCR beta CDR3 was carried out by immunoSEQ multiplex PCR, which spanned a total of 54 Vbeta and 13 Jbeta segments. TCRdb recomputed calls from the immunoSEQ multiplex PCR reads with MiXCR, one row per CDR3 protein. The sample records under 110,000 distinct CDR3 sequences, approximately 94% being singletons. Susac syndrome patients met recently defined diagnostic criteria for definite or probable disease.

The chain is built from TRBV27 and TRBJ2-3; D ambiguous. The TCR was taken from a human donor with Susac syndrome. The sample comprised CD8+ T cells from PBMCs. The CDR3 DNA reads as TGTGCCAGCAGTTCCAGTTACGGGGATACGCAGTATTTT. Translation gives CASSSSYGDTQYF.